This T cell receptor beta chain was retrieved from a study of cytomegalovirus exposure and HLA in healthy donors. This CDR3 contains 15 residues. Trimming shortened V by 5 bases and J by 4 bases, and 12 bases separated the two germline ends. Germline CDR1 SGHNT, CDR2 YENEEA. Both 60 Vbeta primers and 13 Jbeta primers went into the PCR. Produced via immunoSEQ multiplex PCR; TCRdb's table is partial and in-frame only. The sample totals about 170,000 clones. This chain connects TRBV11-3 to TRBJ2-6; TRBD1 might be the D (5 bases). The sequencing sample was made of PBMCs. The receptor's source is a woman aged 55 to 70 in good health and CMV-seronegative. The CDR3 loop reads CASSRSGSGANVLTF. As DNA, the CDR3 is TGTGCCAGCAGCCGATCAGGGTCCGGGGCCAACGTCCTGACTTTC.